This TCR beta chain was sequenced in a study of cytomegalovirus exposure and HLA in healthy donors. Study-level background: Caucasian-associated ancestry cluster membership applied to 75% to 85% of some 400 genotyped donors.

At sampling all donors were nominally healthy, likely with unrecorded immune exposures. Germline values: CDR1 LNHDA, CDR2 SQIVND (reference sequence). V dropped 3 bases and J dropped 4 bases, with 10 bases sitting between them. CDR3 length: 14 residues. For this clone: Its antigen is unidentified.

The primer mix had 60 Vbeta and 13 Jbeta primers. Sequenced by immunoSEQ multiplex PCR; TCRdb stores in-frame clones only, minus some. The data hold over 110,000 clones, with 65% to 80% observed a single time. Study-wide results and caveats: Highly shared variants forming one cluster were likely a sequencing artifact. Several of the most significant clusters appeared, in a later analysis, to be linked to common viral pathogens.

The sample taken for sequencing was PBMCs. The chain links TRBV19 to TRBJ2-1, with D unresolved. The clonotype comes from a male donor in good health and CMV-seropositive. The chain's CDR3 is CASSMASRYNEQFF. The DNA of the CDR3 is TGTGCCAGTAGTATGGCTTCCCGATACAATGAGCAGTTCTTC. The full variable domain, with the rest looked up from reference TRBV19 and TRBJ2-1, is DGGITQSPKYLFRKEGQNVTLSCEQNLNHDAMYWYRQDPGQGLRLIYYSQIVNDFQKGDIAEGYSVSREKKESFPLTVTSAQKNPTAFYLCASSMASRYNEQFFGPGTRLTVL.